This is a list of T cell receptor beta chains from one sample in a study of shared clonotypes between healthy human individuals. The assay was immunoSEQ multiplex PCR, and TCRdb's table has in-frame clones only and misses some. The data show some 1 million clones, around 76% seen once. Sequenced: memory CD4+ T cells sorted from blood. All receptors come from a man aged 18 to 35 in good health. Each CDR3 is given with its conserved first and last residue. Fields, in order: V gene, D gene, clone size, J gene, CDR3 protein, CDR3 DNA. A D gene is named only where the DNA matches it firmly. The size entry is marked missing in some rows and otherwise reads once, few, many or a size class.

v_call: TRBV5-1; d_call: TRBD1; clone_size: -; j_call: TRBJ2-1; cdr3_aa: CASSIGTGGSGNEQFF; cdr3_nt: TGCGCCAGCAGCATCGGGACAGGGGGAAGCGGCAATGAGCAGTTCTTC
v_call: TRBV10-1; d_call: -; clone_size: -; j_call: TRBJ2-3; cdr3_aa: CASSESIGGAGGDPDTQYF; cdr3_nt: TGCGCCAGCAGTGAGTCGATCGGCGGGGCAGGGGGGGATCCAGATACGCAGTATTTT
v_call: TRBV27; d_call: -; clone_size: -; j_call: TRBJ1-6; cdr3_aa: CASSSGSWDSPLHF; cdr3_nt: TGTGCCAGCAGTAGCGGATCATGGGATTCACCCCTCCACTTT
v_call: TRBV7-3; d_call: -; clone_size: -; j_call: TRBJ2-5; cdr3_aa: CASSLSPGLGRETQYF; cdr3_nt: TGTGCCAGCAGCTTAAGCCCAGGTCTGGGAAGAGAGACCCAGTACTTC
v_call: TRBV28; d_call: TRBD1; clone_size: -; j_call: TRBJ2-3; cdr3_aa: CASSLFGAGQGALDF; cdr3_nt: TGTGCCAGCAGTTTGTTTGGCGCGGGACAGGGGGCGTTGGATTTT
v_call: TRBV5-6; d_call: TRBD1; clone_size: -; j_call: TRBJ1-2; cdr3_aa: CASSLGTGIRANYGYTF; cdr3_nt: TGTGCCAGCAGCTTGGGGACAGGCATCCGAGCTAACTATGGCTACACCTTC
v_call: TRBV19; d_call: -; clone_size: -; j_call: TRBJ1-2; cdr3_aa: CASRGEDRLLYGYTF; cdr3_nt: TGTGCCAGTAGGGGGGAAGACAGGCTGCTCTATGGCTACACCTTC
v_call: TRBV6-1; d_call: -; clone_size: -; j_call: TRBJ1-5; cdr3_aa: CASSEVRLRDQPQHF; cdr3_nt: TGTGCCAGCAGTGAAGTAAGGTTAAGGGATCAGCCCCAGCATTTT
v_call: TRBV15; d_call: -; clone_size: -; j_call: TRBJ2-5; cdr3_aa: CATSRGSGFQETQYF; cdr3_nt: TGTGCCACCAGCAGAGGGTCCGGATTTCAAGAGACCCAGTACTTC
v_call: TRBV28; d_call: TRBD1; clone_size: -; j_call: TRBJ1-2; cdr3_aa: CASSLGGQGNYGYTF; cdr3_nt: TGTGCCAGCAGTTTAGGGGGACAGGGGAACTATGGCTACACCTTC
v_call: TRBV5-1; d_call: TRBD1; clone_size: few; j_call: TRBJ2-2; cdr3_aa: CASSVYHEGQGLLFF; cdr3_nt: TGCGCCAGCAGCGTATATCACGAAGGACAGGGTCTGCTGTTTTTT
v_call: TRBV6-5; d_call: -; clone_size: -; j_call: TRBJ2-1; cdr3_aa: CASGPDPSRHEQFF; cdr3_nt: TGTGCCAGCGGTCCGGATCCTAGCCGCCATGAGCAGTTCTTC
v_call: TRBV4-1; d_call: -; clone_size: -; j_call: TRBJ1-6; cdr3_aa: CASSRTSYNSPLHF; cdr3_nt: TGCGCCAGCAGCAGAACATCCTATAATTCACCCCTCCACTTT
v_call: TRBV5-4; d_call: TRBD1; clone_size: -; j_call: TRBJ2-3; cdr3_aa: CASSTGTGVSPDTQYF; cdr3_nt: TGTGCCAGCAGCACTGGGACAGGGGTGAGTCCAGATACGCAGTATTTT
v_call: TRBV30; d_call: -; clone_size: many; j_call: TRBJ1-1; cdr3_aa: CACPSGGSNTEAFF; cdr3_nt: TGTGCCTGCCCTAGCGGGGGGTCGAACACTGAAGCTTTCTTT
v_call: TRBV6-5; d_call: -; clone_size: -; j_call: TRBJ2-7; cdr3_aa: CASSGLHNSHF; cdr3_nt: TGTGCCAGCAGTGGACTACATAATTCCCACTTC
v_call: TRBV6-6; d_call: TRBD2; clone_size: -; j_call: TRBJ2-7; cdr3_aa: CASSPWTSGYTYEQYF; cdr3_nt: TGTGCCAGCAGTCCTTGGACTAGCGGATACACCTACGAGCAGTACTTC
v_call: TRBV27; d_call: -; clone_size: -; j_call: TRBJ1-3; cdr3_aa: CASSFTRSGNTIYF; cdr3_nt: TGTGCCAGCAGTTTTACCAGATCTGGAAACACCATATATTTT
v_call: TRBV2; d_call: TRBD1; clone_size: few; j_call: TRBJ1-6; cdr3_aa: CASSLRTGARSPLHF; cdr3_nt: TGTGCCAGCAGTCTACGGACAGGGGCAAGGTCACCCCTCCACTTT